The next 29 T cell receptor beta chains were all read from a single sample in a study of cytotoxic CD8 clonotypes in ibrutinib-treated CLL (dated by TCRdb to the early 2020s). The time point label, read with the paper, signifies: approximately 2 years on ibrutinib. Libraries were made using the immunoSEQ multiplex PCR assay. Not all clones reach the TCRdb copy of this immuneACCESS table, which keeps in-frame sequences only. Checked studies attribute under half of the gap to unresolved V genes and leave the rest unexplained. Here the sample has some 47,000 clones; about 50% occur a single time. The leading ten clones occupy 25% to 35% of the sample. The source was PBMCs, collected after 24 months of ibrutinib treatment. These receptor sequences come from a human donor with chronic lymphocytic leukemia.

The chain uses TRBV29-1 and TRBJ1-4; D is possibly TRBD1 (5 bases). The ends were cut back, 7 bases at V and 0 bases at J, with 9 bases in the middle. Per the germline V gene, CDR1 is SQVTM and CDR2 is ANQGSEA. The CDR3 totals 13 residues. The chain's CDR3 is CSGRTPTNEKLFF. The CDR3 coding sequence is TGCAGCGGACGGACACCAACTAATGAAAAACTGTTTTTT.

V is TRBV29-1 and J is TRBJ1-2; D gene uncertain. V was trimmed by 1 base and J by 4 bases, leaving 10 bases between them. The CDR3 is made up of 13 amino acids. The germline CDR1 and CDR2 sequences are SQVTM and ANQGSEA. CDR3 amino acids: CSVEGLGSYGYTF. CDR3 sequence (DNA): TGCAGCGTTGAAGGGCTGGGGAGCTATGGCTACACCTTC. The complete variable domain, with remaining parts taken from reference TRBV29-1 and TRBJ1-2, reads SAVISQKPSRDICQRGTSLTIQCQVDSQVTMMFWYRQQPGQSLTLIATANQGSEATYESGFVIDKFPISRPNLTFSTLTVSNMSPEDSSIYLCSVEGLGSYGYTFGSGTRLTVV.

The chain employs TRBV6-5 and TRBJ1-1; 9 nucleotides match TRBD1. J lost 5 bases, V lost 6 bases, and 7 bases had no gene match. Per the germline V gene, CDR1 is MNHEY and CDR2 is SVGAGI. The CDR3 spans 14 residues. The CDR3 loop is CASRLQGAKTEAFF. The DNA for the CDR3 is TGTGCCAGCAGACTACAGGGGGCGAAGACTGAAGCTTTCTTT.

This sequence joins TRBV7-9 and TRBJ2-3, with 7 positions matching TRBD1. Losses at the gene ends were 5 bases for V and 4 bases for J; bases not matched to a gene: 6. The germline gives CDR1 SEHNR, CDR2 FQNEAQ (reference sequence). The CDR3 covers 14 residues. The CDR3 bases are TGTGCCAGCAGCGAGACAGGGCCCGCAGATACGCAGTATTTT. Residues: CASSETGPADTQYF.

This sequence joins TRBV14 and TRBJ2-7, with 7 bases that match TRBD2. CDR1 is SGHDN and CDR2 is FVKESK in the germline V gene. The V segment lost 1 base and the J segment 6 bases; nucleotides outside the gene matches: 6. This CDR3 comprises 14 residues. CDR3 sequence: CASSQVAGRGEQYF. The CDR3 nucleotides are TGTGCCAGCAGCCAAGTAGCGGGCCGGGGCGAGCAGTACTTC.

The rearrangement links TRBV19 to TRBJ2-4, with D hard to call. The germline gives CDR1 LNHDA, CDR2 SQIVND (reference sequence). V lost 7 bases, J lost 9 bases, and 16 bases lay in between. The CDR3 loop spans 13 amino acids. CDR3 DNA: TGTGCCAGTAAGGTCCCCGGTCCAGGCATTCAGTACTTC. Translation gives CASKVPGPGIQYF.

This clone was seen just once. This chain joins TRBV27 and TRBJ1-2; D gene unclear. CDR1 and CDR2 from the germline V gene are MNHEY and SMNVEV (reference sequence). This CDR3 is built from 15 residues. Between the trimmed V and J ends, which lost 2 bases and 2 bases, there was a span of 12 bases. CDR3 sequence reads: CASSLRPHKNYGYTF. The CDR3 region has the DNA TGTGCCAGCAGTTTACGGCCTCACAAAAACTATGGCTACACCTTC.

The chain has TRBV2 and TRBJ2-1; 10 nucleotides align to TRBD2. V was clipped by 6 bases and J by 3 bases; unmatched bases: 8. This CDR3 comprises 16 residues. The germline V gene has CDR1 SNHLY and CDR2 FYNNEI. The CDR3 protein is CASSLSGGRYYNEQFF. The DNA of the CDR3 is TGTGCCAGCAGCCTTAGCGGGGGGCGTTACTACAATGAGCAGTTCTTC. The whole variable domain, filled in from reference TRBV2 and TRBJ2-1, reads EPEVTQTPSHQVTQMGQEVILRCVPISNHLYFYWYRQILGQKVEFLVSFYNNEISEKSEIFDDQFSVERPDGSNFTLKIRSTKLEDSAMYFCASSLSGGRYYNEQFFGPGTRLTVL.

This clone has a count of ten or more. This chain links TRBV5-5 with TRBJ2-1, with D unclear. The V gene lost 1 base and the J gene lost 8 bases, with 4 bases spanning the gap. CDR1 is SGHKS, CDR2 YYEKEE, per germline (reference sequence). The CDR3 is 11 amino acids. The CDR3 here is CASSLKDEQFF. The CDR3 coding sequence is TGTGCCAGCAGCTTGAAGGATGAGCAGTTCTTC.

This chain uses TRBV7-2 with TRBJ2-7; D tentatively fits TRBD1 or TRBD2 (5 bases each). The CDR3 spans 12 residues. Germline V lookup: CDR1 SGHTA, CDR2 FQGNSA. V was clipped by 3 bases and J by 4 bases, with 7 bases between them. The CDR3 DNA sequence: TGTGCCAGCAGCTTGGGGGTTTACGAGCAGTACTTC. It codes for CASSLGVYEQYF.

This clone was counted only a few times. The rearrangement uses TRBV18 and TRBJ1-5; D is ambiguous. V was cut by 4 bases and J by 7 bases, with 11 bases left in between. Germline V lookup: CDR1 KGHSH, CDR2 LQKENI. CDR3 length: 13 amino acids. CDR3 loop: CASSLERDQPQHF. The CDR3 region has the DNA TGTGCCAGCTCACTAGAACGAGACCAGCCCCAGCATTTT.

The chain links TRBV9 to TRBJ1-1; maybe TRBD1 (5 bases). V lost 4 bases to trimming and J lost 4 bases, with 14 bases between them. CDR1 SGDLS and CDR2 YYNGEE come from the germline V gene. CDR3 length equals 14 residues. This CDR3 reads CASSPKGRGTEAFF. The CDR3 DNA reads TGTGCCAGCAGCCCCAAGGGGAGGGGCACTGAAGCTTTCTTT. The variable domain in full, completed from reference TRBV9 and TRBJ1-1, reads DSGVTQTPKHLITATGQRVTLRCSPRSGDLSVYWYQQSLDQGLQFLIQYYNGEERAKGNILERFSAQQFPDLHSELNLSSLELGDSALYFCASSPKGRGTEAFFGQGTRLTVV.

This chain joins TRBV27 and TRBJ2-5; 9 bases are shared with TRBD2. There are 16 residues in the CDR3. Unmatched junction bases numbered 5, after V lost 2 bases and J lost 1 base. Per germline, CDR1 MNHEY and CDR2 SMNVEV (reference sequence). The CDR3 coding sequence is TGTGCCAGCAGTTTAGAGGGCGGGGGGGTCCAAGAGACCCAGTACTTC. This codes for CASSLEGGGVQETQYF.

The rearrangement uses TRBV5-1 and TRBJ2-5; TRBD1 matches 10 bases. Trimming took 4 bases from V and 3 from J; bases not matched to a gene: 3. This CDR3 comprises 14 residues. Germline values: CDR1 SGHRS, CDR2 YFSETQ. Here the CDR3 DNA reads TGCGCCAGCAGCCCCGGACAGGGGGAAGAGACCCAGTACTTC. Protein sequence: CASSPGQGEETQYF.

CDR3 protein: CAISEGLAQGTQYF. The CDR3 DNA sequence: TGTGCCATCAGTGAGGGGCTAGCACAGGGTACGCAGTATTTT. The V and J genes are TRBV10-3 and TRBJ2-3; possibly TRBD1 for D (6 bases). This CDR3 is built from 14 residues. The V end was cut by 2 bases, the J end by 8 bases, with 14 bases between. CDR1 ENHRY and CDR2 SYGVKD come from the germline V gene.

The chain carries TRBV5-1 and TRBJ1-6; tentative D call: TRBD1 (5 bases). Per the germline V gene, CDR1 is SGHRS and CDR2 is YFSETQ. Trimming removed 1 base at V and 7 bases at J, with 15 bases between. The CDR3 has 16 residues. DNA for the CDR3: TGCGCCAGCAGCTTGTTGGGCAGGGCGGAGAATTCACCCCTCCACTTT. Translated: CASSLLGRAENSPLHF.

The chain couples TRBV9 to TRBJ1-1, with a weak D call TRBD1 (5 bases). The CDR3 covers 15 residues. The germline V and J ends were trimmed by 3 bases and 4 bases, with 16 bases remaining between them. In germline, CDR1 is SGDLS, CDR2 YYNGEE. Here the CDR3 reads CASSGYGGLGTEAFF. The CDR3 DNA reads as TGTGCCAGCAGCGGCTACGGGGGTTTGGGCACTGAAGCTTTCTTT.

On this clone: The germline gene is not matched at one end of the junction; a read error may be the cause. The chain has TRBV2 and TRBJ1-1; 11 bases line up with TRBD1. The germline V gene has CDR1 SNHLY and CDR2 FYNNEI. This CDR3 has 15 amino acids. CDR3 nucleotide sequence: TGTGCCAGCAGGGAAGCCGGGACAGGGGGCACTGAAGCTTTCTTT. Protein product: CASREAGTGGTEAFF. The variable domain in full, with the rest retrieved from reference TRBV2 and TRBJ1-1, is EPEVTQTPSHQVTQMGQEVILRCVPISNHLYFYWYRQILGQKVEFLVSFYNNEISEKSEIFDDQFSVERPDGSNFTLKIRSTKLEDSAMYFCASREAGTGGTEAFFGQGTRLTVV.

The chain carries TRBV27 and TRBJ1-1; 9 bases align to TRBD1. J was trimmed by 4 bases and V by 2 bases; bases with no gene match: 2. The CDR3 is 14 amino acids. Germline loops: CDR1 MNHEY, CDR2 SMNVEV (reference sequence). The CDR3 DNA sequence: TGTGCCAGCAGTTTAGACAGGGGGAGCACTGAAGCTTTCTTT. Its translation: CASSLDRGSTEAFF.

This clone was detected only once. This chain uses TRBV6-1 with TRBJ1-2, with D unresolved. The CDR3 is 15 amino acids. V lost 3 bases and J 0 bases, leaving 11 bases between the germline ends. Germline V gene lookup returns CDR1 MNHNS and CDR2 SASEGT. The CDR3 loop is CASSDVGSSNYGYTF. CDR3 nucleotides: TGTGCCAGCAGTGATGTCGGCAGCTCTAACTATGGCTACACCTTC.

The CDR3, as DNA: TGTGCCAGCAGCTTAGTAGGCGGGGGGTCCACAGATACGCAGTATTTT. This gives the protein CASSLVGGGSTDTQYF. The V call is TRBV11-3, the J call TRBJ2-3, with 8 nucleotides matching TRBD2. Germline values: CDR1 SGHNT, CDR2 YENEEA. The ends lost 1 base at V and 2 bases at J; junction bases unmatched: 5. The CDR3 loop spans 16 amino acids. Complete variable domain (other parts from reference TRBV11-3 and TRBJ2-3): EAGVVQSPRYKIIEKKQPVAFWCNPISGHNTLYWYLQNLGQGPELLIRYENEEAVDDSQLPKDRFSAERLKGVDSTLKIQPAELGDSAVYLCASSLVGGGSTDTQYFGPGTRLTVL.

V usage is TRBV5-1 and J usage is TRBJ2-3; 7 nucleotides agree with TRBD2. The CDR3 runs 15 residues. Germline V gene sequence: CDR1 SGHRS, CDR2 YFSETQ. J lost 3 bases, V lost 5 bases, and 9 bases had no gene match. The CDR3 nucleotides read TGCGCCAGCAGGAAGGACGGGGGGATAACAGATACGCAGTATTTT. Its translation: CASRKDGGITDTQYF.

The table lists this clone with many counts. This chain links TRBV4-1 with TRBJ2-7, with 7 bases that match TRBD1. V was clipped by 2 bases and J by 6 bases; unmatched bases: 10. Germline V gene lookup returns CDR1 MGHRA and CDR2 YSYEKL. This CDR3 has 15 residues. CDR3 sequence (DNA): TGCGCCAGCAGCCAATCACCGACAGGGCCCGTCGAGCAGTACTTC. Translated: CASSQSPTGPVEQYF.

This chain joins TRBV7-9 and TRBJ2-2; 8 nucleotides line up with TRBD1. The CDR3 contains 15 residues. Germline CDR1 SEHNR, CDR2 FQNEAQ (reference sequence). V lost 5 bases and J lost 1; bases outside the gene matches: 3. The CDR3 DNA sequence: TGTGCCAGCAGCCTAGGACAGGGGAACACCGGGGAGCTGTTTTTT. Translated: CASSLGQGNTGELFF.

V and J are TRBV6-5 and TRBJ1-4; TRBD1 matches 11 bases. J gave up 6 bases and V 6 bases, and 6 bases lay outside the gene matches. The CDR3 consists of 15 residues. CDR1 is MNHEY and CDR2 is SVGAGI in the germline V gene. CDR3 in amino acids: CASREPGQGDEKLFF. CDR3 DNA sequence: TGTGCCAGCAGGGAACCGGGACAGGGGGATGAAAAACTGTTTTTT.

This clone turned up a few times. CDR3 protein: CASSPPGGSSGANVLTF. In nucleotides, the CDR3 is TGTGCCAGCAGCCCTCCTGGAGGCAGCTCTGGGGCCAACGTCCTGACTTTC. V gene TRBV5-4 combines with J gene TRBJ2-6; perhaps TRBD2 as D (5 bases). V lost 4 bases and J 0 bases, leaving 14 bases between the germline ends. CDR3 length equals 17 residues. The V gene's germline CDR1 is SGHNT and CDR2 YYREEE (reference sequence).

This clone was seen more than once but under ten times. The gene calls are TRBV20-1 and TRBJ1-2, with D unclear. Looked up from germline, CDR1 is DFQATT and CDR2 is SNEGSKA (reference sequence). V gave up 7 bases and J gave up 8 bases, with 14 bases separating them. The CDR3 extends over 11 amino acids. The CDR3 here is CSVEGGRGYTF. The CDR3 DNA reads TGCAGTGTTGAGGGAGGCCGCGGCTACACCTTC.

J is TRBJ2-7 and V is TRBV5-5; 8 bases are a match to TRBD1. CDR3 length: 13 residues. After removal of 4 bases from V and 2 bases from J, the junction contained 2 bases not matched to a gene. Germline lookup yields CDR1 SGHKS and CDR2 YYEKEE (reference sequence). CDR3 loop: CASSPTGAYEQYF. CDR3 bases: TGTGCCAGCAGCCCGACAGGGGCCTACGAGCAGTACTTC.

The J gene is TRBJ1-5, the V gene TRBV28; D perhaps matches TRBD1 (5 bases). Germline V lookup: CDR1 MDHEN, CDR2 SYDVKM. The CDR3 runs 14 residues. The ends were cut back, 7 bases at V and 4 bases at J, with 14 bases in the middle. For the CDR3, the DNA is TGTGCCAGCATTTCAGGGCCGGCGAATCAGCCCCAGCATTTT. As protein: CASISGPANQPQHF.